The clone carrying this TCR beta chain appeared a single time. The data were taken from a study of cytomegalovirus exposure and HLA in healthy donors. The study ran its PCR with 60 Vbeta and 13 Jbeta primers. Profiling relied on immunoSEQ multiplex PCR, and the TCRdb table lists in-frame clones only, not all of them. This table has around 180,000 clones, 75% to 80% appearing once. The CDR3 is 15 residues long. Looked up from germline, CDR1 is SGHRS and CDR2 is YFSETQ. Deletions cut 4 bases from V and 8 bases from J, with 18 bases between. Sequencing input: PBMCs. The chain joins TRBV5-1 to TRBJ1-4, with a weak D call TRBD1 (5 bases). The receptor was isolated from a woman in her twenties or thirties in good health and CMV-seropositive. In DNA, the CDR3 is TGCGCCAGCAGCGTGGGGCAGATGGGGGGAGAAAAACTGTTTTTT. Translated: CASSVGQMGGEKLFF.